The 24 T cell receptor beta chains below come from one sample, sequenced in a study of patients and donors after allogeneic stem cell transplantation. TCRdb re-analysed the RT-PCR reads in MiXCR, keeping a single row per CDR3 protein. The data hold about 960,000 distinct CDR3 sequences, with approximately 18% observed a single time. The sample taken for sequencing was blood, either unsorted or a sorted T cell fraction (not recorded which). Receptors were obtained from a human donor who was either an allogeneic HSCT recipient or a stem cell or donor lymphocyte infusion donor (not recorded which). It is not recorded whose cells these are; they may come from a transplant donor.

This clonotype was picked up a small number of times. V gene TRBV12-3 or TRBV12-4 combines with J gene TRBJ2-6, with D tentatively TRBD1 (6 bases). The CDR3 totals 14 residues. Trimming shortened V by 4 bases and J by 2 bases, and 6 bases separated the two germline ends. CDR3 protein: CASSYRAGANVLTF. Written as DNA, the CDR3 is TGTGCCAGCAGTTACAGGGCTGGGGCCAACGTCCTGACTTTC.

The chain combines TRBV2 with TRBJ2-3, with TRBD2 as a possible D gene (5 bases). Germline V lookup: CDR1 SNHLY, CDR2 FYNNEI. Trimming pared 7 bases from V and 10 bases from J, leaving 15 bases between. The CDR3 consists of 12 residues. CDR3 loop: CASTVRTFAQYF. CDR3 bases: TGTGCCAGCACCGTGCGGACTTTTGCGCAGTATTTT.

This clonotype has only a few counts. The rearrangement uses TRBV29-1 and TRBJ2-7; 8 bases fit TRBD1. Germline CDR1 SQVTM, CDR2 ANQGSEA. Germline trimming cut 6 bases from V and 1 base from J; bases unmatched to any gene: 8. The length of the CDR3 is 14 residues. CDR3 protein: CSVERGQGSYEQYF. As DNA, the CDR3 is TGCAGCGTGGAAAGAGGACAGGGATCCTACGAGCAGTACTTC.

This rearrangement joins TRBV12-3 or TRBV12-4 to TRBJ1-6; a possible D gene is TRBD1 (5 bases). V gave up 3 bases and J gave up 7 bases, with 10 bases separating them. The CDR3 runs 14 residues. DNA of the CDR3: TGTGCCAGCAGTTTCAGGGAAGGCAATTCACCCCTCCACTTT. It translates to CASSFREGNSPLHF.

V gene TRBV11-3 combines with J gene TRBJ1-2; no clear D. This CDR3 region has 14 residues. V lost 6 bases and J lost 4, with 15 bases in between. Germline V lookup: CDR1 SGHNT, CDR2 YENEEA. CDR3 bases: TGTGCCAGCAGTTCCGACGCGAAGCCCTATGGCTACACCTTC. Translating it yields CASSSDAKPYGYTF.

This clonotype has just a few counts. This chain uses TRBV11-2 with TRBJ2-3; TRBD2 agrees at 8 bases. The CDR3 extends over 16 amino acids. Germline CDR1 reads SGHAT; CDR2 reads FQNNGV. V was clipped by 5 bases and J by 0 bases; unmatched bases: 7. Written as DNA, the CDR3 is TGTGCCAGCAGCCAGTTTCTAGCGGGTAGCACAGATACGCAGTATTTT. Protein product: CASSQFLAGSTDTQYF. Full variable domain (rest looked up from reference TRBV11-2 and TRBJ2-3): EAGVAQSPRYKIIEKRQSVAFWCNPISGHATLYWYQQILGQGPKLLIQFQNNGVVDDSQLPKDRFSAERLKGVDSTLKIQPAKLEDSAVYLCASSQFLAGSTDTQYFGPGTRLTVL.

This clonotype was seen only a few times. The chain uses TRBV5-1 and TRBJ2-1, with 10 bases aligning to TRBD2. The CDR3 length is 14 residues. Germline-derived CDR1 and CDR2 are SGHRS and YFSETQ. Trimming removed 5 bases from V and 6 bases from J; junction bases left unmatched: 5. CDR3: CASRGSGGTNEQFF. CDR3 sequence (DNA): TGCGCCAGCAGGGGTAGCGGGGGGACCAATGAGCAGTTCTTC.

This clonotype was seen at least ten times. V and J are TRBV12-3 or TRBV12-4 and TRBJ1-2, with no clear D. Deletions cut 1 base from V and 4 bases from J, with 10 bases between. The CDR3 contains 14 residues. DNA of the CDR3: TGTGCCAGCAGTTTAGTCTCGGGCTCCTATGGCTACACCTTC. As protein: CASSLVSGSYGYTF.

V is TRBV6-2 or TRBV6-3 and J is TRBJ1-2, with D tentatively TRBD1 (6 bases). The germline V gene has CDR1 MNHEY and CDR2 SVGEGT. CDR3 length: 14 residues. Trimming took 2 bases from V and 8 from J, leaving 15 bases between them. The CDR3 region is CASSYPQGIDGYTF. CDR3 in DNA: TGTGCCAGCAGTTACCCCCAGGGGATTGACGGCTACACCTTC.

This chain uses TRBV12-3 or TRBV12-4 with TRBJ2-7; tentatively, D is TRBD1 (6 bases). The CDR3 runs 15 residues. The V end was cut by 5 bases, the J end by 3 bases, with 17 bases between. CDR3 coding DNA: TGTGCCAGCAGTCCCCGGGCAGGGGTTGACTACGAGCAGTACTTC. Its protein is CASSPRAGVDYEQYF.

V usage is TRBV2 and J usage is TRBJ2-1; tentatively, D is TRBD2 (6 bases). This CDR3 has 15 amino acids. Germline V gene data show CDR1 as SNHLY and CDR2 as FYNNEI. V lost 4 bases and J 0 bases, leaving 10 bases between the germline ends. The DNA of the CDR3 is TGTGCCAGCAGTGGTACCGGGAGCTCCTACAATGAGCAGTTCTTC. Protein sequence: CASSGTGSSYNEQFF.

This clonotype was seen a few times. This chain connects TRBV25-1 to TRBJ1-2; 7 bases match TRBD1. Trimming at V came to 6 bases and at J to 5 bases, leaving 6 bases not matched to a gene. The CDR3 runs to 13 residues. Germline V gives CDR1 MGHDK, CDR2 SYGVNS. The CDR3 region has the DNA TGTGCCAGCAGGGCGACAGGGAGTTATGGCTACACCTTC. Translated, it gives CASRATGSYGYTF.

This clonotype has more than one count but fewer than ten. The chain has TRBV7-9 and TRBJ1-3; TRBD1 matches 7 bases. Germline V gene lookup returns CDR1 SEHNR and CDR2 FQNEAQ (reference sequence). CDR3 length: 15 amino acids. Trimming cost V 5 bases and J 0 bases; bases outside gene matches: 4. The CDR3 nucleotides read TGTGCCAGCAGCCCCGGACAGGTCTCTGGAAACACCATATATTTT. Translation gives CASSPGQVSGNTIYF.

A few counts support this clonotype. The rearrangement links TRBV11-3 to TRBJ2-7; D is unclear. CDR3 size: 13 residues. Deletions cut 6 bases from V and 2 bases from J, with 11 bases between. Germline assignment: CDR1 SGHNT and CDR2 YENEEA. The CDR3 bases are TGTGCCAGCAGGTACAGATCAGCCTACGAGCAGTACTTC. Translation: CASRYRSAYEQYF.

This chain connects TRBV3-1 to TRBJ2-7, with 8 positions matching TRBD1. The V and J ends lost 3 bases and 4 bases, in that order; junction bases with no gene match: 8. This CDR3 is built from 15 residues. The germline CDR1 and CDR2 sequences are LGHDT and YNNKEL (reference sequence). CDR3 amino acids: CASSHLTGVWYEQYF. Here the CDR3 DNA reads TGTGCCAGCAGCCATCTGACAGGGGTGTGGTACGAGCAGTACTTC.

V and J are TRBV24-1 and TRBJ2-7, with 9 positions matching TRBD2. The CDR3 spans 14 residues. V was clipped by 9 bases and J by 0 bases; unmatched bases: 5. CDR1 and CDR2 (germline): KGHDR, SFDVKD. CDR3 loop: CATRDSGSSYEQYF. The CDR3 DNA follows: TGTGCCACCCGAGATAGCGGGAGCTCCTACGAGCAGTACTTC.

CDR3 sequence: CASSVGNRKGLDEQFF. The CDR3 DNA reads TGTGCCAGCAGCGTAGGGAACCGCAAGGGTCTGGATGAGCAGTTCTTC. J is TRBJ2-1 and V is TRBV9; D gene uncertain. V was clipped by 0 bases and J by 8 bases, with 18 bases between them. This CDR3 contains 16 residues. Germline CDR1 reads SGDLS; CDR2 reads YYNGEE.

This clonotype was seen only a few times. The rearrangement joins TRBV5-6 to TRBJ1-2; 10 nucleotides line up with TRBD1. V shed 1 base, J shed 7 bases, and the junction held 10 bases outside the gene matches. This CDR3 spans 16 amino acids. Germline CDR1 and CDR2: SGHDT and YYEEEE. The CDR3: CASSLSGTWTGGGYTF. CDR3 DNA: TGTGCCAGCAGCTTGTCCGGGACTTGGACAGGGGGTGGCTACACCTTC.

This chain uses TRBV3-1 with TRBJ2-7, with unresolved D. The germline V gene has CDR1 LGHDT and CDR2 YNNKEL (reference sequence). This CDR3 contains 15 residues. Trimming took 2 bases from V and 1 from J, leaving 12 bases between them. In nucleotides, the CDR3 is TGTGCCAGCAGCCAATACGGCAAGCGATCCTACGAGCAGTACTTC. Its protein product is CASSQYGKRSYEQYF.

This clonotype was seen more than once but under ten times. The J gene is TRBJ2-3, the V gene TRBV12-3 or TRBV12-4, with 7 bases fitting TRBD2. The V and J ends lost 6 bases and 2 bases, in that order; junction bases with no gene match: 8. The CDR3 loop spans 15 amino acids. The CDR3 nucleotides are TGTGCCAGCAGCCGGTGGGGGGGACTCACAGATACGCAGTATTTT. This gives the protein CASSRWGGLTDTQYF.

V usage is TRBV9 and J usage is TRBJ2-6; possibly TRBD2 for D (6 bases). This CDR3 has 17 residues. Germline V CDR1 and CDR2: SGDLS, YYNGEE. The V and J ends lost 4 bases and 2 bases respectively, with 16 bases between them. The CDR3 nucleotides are TGTGCCAGCAGCCCGCAACCGGGGGAGACTGGGGCCAACGTCCTGACTTTC. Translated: CASSPQPGETGANVLTF.

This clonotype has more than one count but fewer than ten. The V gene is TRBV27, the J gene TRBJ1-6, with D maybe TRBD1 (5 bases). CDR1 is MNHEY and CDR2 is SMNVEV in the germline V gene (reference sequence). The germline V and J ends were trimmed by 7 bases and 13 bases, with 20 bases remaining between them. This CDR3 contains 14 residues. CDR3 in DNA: TGTGCCAGCACCCCCGGACACCCTCCCGGGCCCCTCCACTTT. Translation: CASTPGHPPGPLHF.

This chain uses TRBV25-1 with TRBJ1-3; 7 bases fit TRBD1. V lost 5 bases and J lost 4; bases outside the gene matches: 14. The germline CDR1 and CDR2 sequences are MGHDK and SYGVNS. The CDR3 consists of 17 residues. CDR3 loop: CASSPTDRSEVGNTIYF. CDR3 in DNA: TGTGCCAGCAGTCCTACGGACAGGTCCGAGGTGGGAAACACCATATATTTT.

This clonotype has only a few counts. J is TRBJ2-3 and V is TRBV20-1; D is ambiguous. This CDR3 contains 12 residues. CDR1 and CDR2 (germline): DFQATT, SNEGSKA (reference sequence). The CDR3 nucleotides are TGCAGCCACGGGCTTCACACAGATACGCAGTATTTT. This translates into CSHGLHTDTQYF.